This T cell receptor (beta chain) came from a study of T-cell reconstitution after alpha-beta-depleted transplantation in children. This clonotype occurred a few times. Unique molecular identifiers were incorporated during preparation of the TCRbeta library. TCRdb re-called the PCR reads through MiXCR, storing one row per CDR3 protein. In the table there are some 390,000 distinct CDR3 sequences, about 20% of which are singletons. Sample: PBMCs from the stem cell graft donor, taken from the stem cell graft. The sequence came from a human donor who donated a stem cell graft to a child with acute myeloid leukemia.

DNA for the CDR3: TGTGCCATCAGCCGCCAATCTAGCGGCTCCTCCTACGAGCAGTACTTC. This translates into CAISRQSSGSSYEQYF. V usage is TRBV10-3 and J usage is TRBJ2-7; 7 bases are shared with TRBD2. This CDR3 is 16 amino acids long. V was pared by 6 bases and J by 0 bases, with 11 bases of the junction left unmatched. From germline, CDR1 is ENHRY and CDR2 SYGVKD.